Presented here are 30 T cell receptor beta chains from one specimen sequenced in a study of OX40 agonist ivuxolimab in advanced cancers. The repertoire was sequenced with immunoSEQ multiplex PCR; TCRdb's copy has only in-frame clones and lacks some. Found here are some 12,000 clones, under 85% of them singletons; the top ten hold roughly 19%. The sample here was CD4+ or CD8+ T cells sorted from blood, taken in a trial of the OX40 agonist ivuxolimab. These receptors were obtained from an adult with an advanced solid tumor such as melanoma, head and neck, liver or kidney cancer.

The genes are TRBV5-1 and TRBJ1-5, with D possibly matching TRBD1 (6 bases). CDR1 and CDR2 from the germline V gene are SGHRS and YFSETQ. Trimming cost V 2 bases and J 0 bases, with 9 bases left between them. This CDR3 spans 15 amino acids. The CDR3 coding sequence is TGCGCCAGCAGCTTAGGGGGTGCTAGCAATCAGCCCCAGCATTTT. Its translation: CASSLGGASNQPQHF.

The chain recombines TRBV5-4 with TRBJ2-7; 12 bases match TRBD1. The CDR3 has 16 residues. From germline, CDR1 is SGHNT and CDR2 YYREEE (reference sequence). Germline trimming cut 1 base from V and 5 bases from J; bases unmatched to any gene: 7. The CDR3 reads CASSLLLGQGAHEQYF. In DNA form, the CDR3 reads TGTGCCAGCAGCTTGTTGCTGGGACAGGGGGCCCACGAGCAGTACTTC.

The rearrangement links TRBV4-3 to TRBJ2-2; the D gene could be TRBD1 or TRBD2 (5 bases each). The germline V gene encodes CDR1 LGHNA and CDR2 YSLEER. Trimming cost V 4 bases and J 10 bases, with 19 bases left between them. The CDR3 is made up of 15 amino acids. The CDR3 loop reads CASSRFRGPLEELFF. The CDR3 nucleotides are TGCGCCAGCAGCCGGTTTAGGGGACCCCTGGAGGAGCTGTTTTTT.

The V and J genes are TRBV13 and TRBJ2-5; D gene uncertain. CDR3 length: 16 amino acids. The germline V gene has CDR1 PRHDT and CDR2 FYEKMQ (reference sequence). The V end was cut by 1 base, the J end by 4 bases, with 16 bases between. The CDR3 bases are TGTGCCAGCAGCTTAGAGGCAGGTCATTTAGGAGAGACCCAGTACTTC. Translated: CASSLEAGHLGETQYF.

V and J are TRBV19 and TRBJ2-7; the D gene is possibly TRBD2 (5 bases). The CDR3 covers 14 residues. Trimming removed 5 bases at V and 0 bases at J, with 11 bases between. CDR1 LNHDA and CDR2 SQIVND come from the germline V gene (reference sequence). In DNA, the CDR3 is TGTGCCAGTAGTTGGACTCCTAGCTCCTACGAGCAGTACTTC. Amino acid sequence: CASSWTPSSYEQYF.

A word on this clone: This specimen includes other DNA sequences encoding the same CDR3. The chain recombines TRBV28 with TRBJ2-7, with TRBD2 as a possible D gene (5 bases). V lost 2 bases and J lost 3, with 5 bases in between. The CDR3 runs 12 residues. Germline V lookup: CDR1 MDHEN, CDR2 SYDVKM. The CDR3 region is CASSLGSYEQYF. The CDR3 DNA follows: TGTGCCAGCAGTTTAGGGAGCTACGAGCAGTACTTC.

The chain is built from TRBV27 and TRBJ2-7, with 7 nucleotides matching TRBD1. The CDR3 extends over 14 amino acids. CDR1 MNHEY and CDR2 SMNVEV come from the germline V gene (reference sequence). Trimming took 8 bases from V and 2 from J; bases not matched to a gene: 9. In nucleotides, the CDR3 is TGTGCCAGCTCCTGGACAGGAGGAGCCTACGAGCAGTACTTC. Protein: CASSWTGGAYEQYF.

The CDR3: CASSSSPGTGNNSPLHF. The DNA for the CDR3 is TGTGCCAGCAGCTCCTCCCCCGGGACAGGGAATAATTCACCCCTCCACTTT. The V gene is TRBV13, the J gene TRBJ1-6; 9 bases fit TRBD1. The CDR3 totals 17 residues. V trimming: 4 bases; J trimming: 5 bases; junction bases outside the gene matches: 9. Germline CDR1 is PRHDT and CDR2 is FYEKMQ (reference sequence).

The V gene is TRBV19, the J gene TRBJ2-2; D is possibly TRBD1 or TRBD2 (5 bases each). The length of the CDR3 is 15 residues. CDR1 is LNHDA, CDR2 SQIVND, per germline (reference sequence). Trimming stripped 10 bases from V and 8 bases from J, with 23 bases between. The CDR3 sequence: CATQPGDPEGGELFF. In nucleotides, the CDR3 is TGTGCCACCCAACCCGGGGACCCGGAAGGTGGGGAGCTGTTTTTT.

This chain uses TRBV15 with TRBJ1-1; 7 bases are shared with TRBD1. Trimming took 8 bases from V and 4 from J; bases not matched to a gene: 7. CDR1 LNHNV and CDR2 YYDKDF come from the germline V gene (reference sequence). This CDR3 is 13 amino acids long. CDR3 DNA sequence: TGTGCCACCTCGGGACAGAGGGGCACTGAAGCTTTCTTT. This codes for CATSGQRGTEAFF.

This chain uses TRBV30 with TRBJ2-1, with a weak D call TRBD2 (5 bases). The CDR3 runs to 14 residues. Trimming left V 3 bases short and J 4 bases short, with 13 bases between. Germline CDR1 and CDR2: GTSNPN and SVGIG (reference sequence). This CDR3 reads CAWSPAEVYNEQFF. The CDR3 DNA follows: TGTGCCTGGAGCCCGGCGGAGGTGTACAATGAGCAGTTCTTC.

The J gene is TRBJ2-1, the V gene TRBV5-6, with 7 bases matching TRBD2. V lost 5 bases and J lost 3; bases outside the gene matches: 11. Germline V gene sequence: CDR1 SGHDT, CDR2 YYEEEE. The CDR3 length is 16 residues. CDR3 residues: CASRKGDYLNYNEQFF. Written as DNA, the CDR3 is TGTGCCAGCAGGAAAGGGGACTACCTTAACTACAATGAGCAGTTCTTC.

The CDR3 is CASSQFHGPREGKLFF. CDR3 nucleotide sequence: TGCGCCAGCAGCCAGTTCCATGGACCTCGAGAAGGAAAACTGTTTTTT. The gene calls are TRBV4-3 and TRBJ1-4, with unresolved D. V lost 3 bases and J lost 10, with 21 bases in between. The CDR3 is 16 amino acids. CDR1 is LGHNA, CDR2 YSLEER, per germline.

The gene calls are TRBV4-3 and TRBJ2-5; maybe TRBD1 (5 bases). This CDR3 region has 16 residues. The ends were cut back, 0 bases at V and 5 bases at J, with 16 bases in the middle. The germline CDR1 and CDR2 sequences are LGHNA and YSLEER. The CDR3 coding sequence is TGCGCCAGCAGCCAAGATGGGGCCGTAGAAACGGAGACCCAGTACTTC. This encodes CASSQDGAVETETQYF.

The chain couples TRBV6-1 to TRBJ1-6; D not certain. The CDR3 has 13 residues. V was trimmed by 3 bases and J by 9 bases, leaving 9 bases between them. Germline V gives CDR1 MNHNS, CDR2 SASEGT. The CDR3 nucleotides read TGTGCCAGCAGTGACATCTTTGGTTCACCCCTCCACTTT. The encoded protein is CASSDIFGSPLHF.

The genes are TRBV6-5 and TRBJ1-4, with D uncertain. This CDR3 comprises 11 residues. Trimming cost V 5 bases and J 8 bases, with 6 bases left between them. Looked up from germline, CDR1 is MNHEY and CDR2 is SVGAGI. CDR3 nucleotide sequence: TGTGCCAGCAGTATGAACGAAAAACTGTTTTTT. As protein: CASSMNEKLFF.

The rearrangement links TRBV9 to TRBJ1-1; maybe TRBD1 (5 bases). Per germline, CDR1 SGDLS and CDR2 YYNGEE. This CDR3 contains 15 residues. Trimming removed 0 bases from V and 4 bases from J, with 13 bases in between. The CDR3: CASSVDGGSGTEAFF. The CDR3 nucleotides read TGTGCCAGCAGCGTAGATGGGGGGTCAGGCACTGAAGCTTTCTTT.

The chain links TRBV4-2 to TRBJ1-4, with D possibly TRBD1 on 6 matching bases. Germline CDR1 is LGHNA and CDR2 is YNFKEQ. Trimming pared 5 bases from V and 8 bases from J, leaving 24 bases between. CDR3 size: 17 residues. The CDR3 nucleotides read TGTGCCAGCAGCTTTTGGGTCTCAAGGACAGCAAGGGAAAAACTGTTTTTT. Amino acid sequence: CASSFWVSRTAREKLFF.

The chain has TRBV7-9 and TRBJ2-5; no definite D call. This CDR3 contains 16 residues. Germline V gene lookup returns CDR1 SEHNR and CDR2 FQNEAQ (reference sequence). V shed 1 base and J shed 0 bases, with 12 bases lying between them. DNA for the CDR3: TGTGCCAGCAGCTTAGGGCCAGGAACGTACCAAGAGACCCAGTACTTC. It codes for CASSLGPGTYQETQYF.

V gene TRBV4-3 combines with J gene TRBJ1-5, with D possibly matching TRBD1 (5 bases). CDR1 and CDR2 (germline): LGHNA, YSLEER. The CDR3 runs 16 residues. V lost 0 bases to trimming and J lost 5 bases, with 14 bases between them. CDR3: CASSQDGTGGDQPQHF. CDR3 in DNA: TGCGCCAGCAGCCAAGATGGCACAGGAGGGGATCAGCCCCAGCATTTT.

This clone ranks as large (0.1 to 1%). V gene TRBV7-9 combines with J gene TRBJ2-1; D remains ambiguous. V gave up 5 bases and J gave up 7 bases, with 15 bases separating them. The CDR3 runs to 14 residues. Germline V gene lookup returns CDR1 SEHNR and CDR2 FQNEAQ (reference sequence). This CDR3 reads CASSLNDGPNEQFF. The CDR3 bases are TGTGCCAGCAGCCTAAATGACGGGCCGAATGAGCAGTTCTTC.

This sequence joins TRBV14 and TRBJ2-3; no reliable D call. The CDR3 is made up of 14 amino acids. Germline assignment: CDR1 SGHDN and CDR2 FVKESK. Trimming left V 4 bases short and J 6 bases short, with 14 bases between. Here the CDR3 DNA reads TGTGCCAGCAGCCCTCACCTTCATGGCGATACGCAGTATTTT. Encoded protein: CASSPHLHGDTQYF.

The DNA of the CDR3 is TGTGCCAGCAGCCAAGATAAAGTTGTTAGGTCCACAGATACGCAGTATTTT. Amino acid sequence: CASSQDKVVRSTDTQYF. V gene TRBV14 combines with J gene TRBJ2-3; D is ambiguous. V gave up 0 bases and J gave up 2 bases, with 15 bases separating them. The CDR3 spans 17 residues. Germline V gene data show CDR1 as SGHDN and CDR2 as FVKESK.

This sequence joins TRBV2 and TRBJ1-5; D not certain. V lost 6 bases and J lost 5, with 11 bases in between. There are 13 residues in the CDR3. Germline V gene lookup returns CDR1 SNHLY and CDR2 FYNNEI. The CDR3, as DNA: TGTGCCAGCAGAAAGACGGTGTATCAGCCCCAGCATTTT. This codes for CASRKTVYQPQHF. The full variable domain, in which reference TRBV2 and TRBJ1-5 provide the parts outside the CDR3, is EPEVTQTPSHQVTQMGQEVILRCVPISNHLYFYWYRQILGQKVEFLVSFYNNEISEKSEIFDDQFSVERPDGSNFTLKIRSTKLEDSAMYFCASRKTVYQPQHFGDGTRLSIL.

The rearrangement links TRBV6-5 to TRBJ2-1; D unclear. Trimming pared 4 bases from V and 2 bases from J, leaving 12 bases between. Germline V lookup: CDR1 MNHEY, CDR2 SVGAGI. The length of the CDR3 is 15 residues. The CDR3 loop reads CASSLLPDPYNEQFF. CDR3 coding DNA: TGTGCCAGCAGTTTACTCCCGGACCCCTACAATGAGCAGTTCTTC.

V is TRBV11-2 and J is TRBJ1-5; D remains unclear. V was shortened by 6 bases and J by 3 bases, with 15 bases between the two germline ends. Germline loops: CDR1 SGHAT, CDR2 FQNNGV. CDR3 size: 15 residues. The CDR3 coding sequence is TGTGCCAGCAGTCCTTATGGGGAGGACAATCAGCCCCAGCATTTT. The encoded protein is CASSPYGEDNQPQHF.

The chain couples TRBV9 to TRBJ2-1, with D perhaps matching TRBD2 (5 bases). This CDR3 has 14 residues. V was pared by 2 bases and J by 8 bases, with 14 bases between. Per germline, CDR1 SGDLS and CDR2 YYNGEE. The CDR3 region has the DNA TGTGCCAGCAGCGTGGTTAGTAGCGTCGATGAGCAGTTCTTC. This encodes CASSVVSSVDEQFF.

The chain combines TRBV4-1 with TRBJ1-1, with D tentatively TRBD1 (6 bases). Per the germline V gene, CDR1 is MGHRA and CDR2 is YSYEKL. The CDR3 spans 18 residues. With 3 bases removed from V and 0 bases from J, the gap between germline ends came to 20 bases. CDR3 nucleotide sequence: TGCGCCAGCAGCCACACAGGGTCCAGTGAAACACTGAACACTGAAGCTTTCTTT. It translates to CASSHTGSSETLNTEAFF.

The chain employs TRBV7-9 and TRBJ2-3; D gene unclear. The V gene's germline CDR1 is SEHNR and CDR2 FQNEAQ (reference sequence). This CDR3 contains 14 residues. With 5 bases removed from V and 6 bases from J, the gap between germline ends came to 15 bases. This CDR3 reads CASSNTLDTDTQYF. In DNA, the CDR3 is TGTGCCAGCAGCAACACTCTCGACACTGATACGCAGTATTTT. Full variable domain (rest looked up from reference TRBV7-9 and TRBJ2-3): DTGVSQNPRHKITKRGQNVTFRCDPISEHNRLYWYRQTLGQGPEFLTYFQNEAQLEKSRLLSDRFSAERPKGSFSTLEIQRTEQGDSAMYLCASSNTLDTDTQYFGPGTRLTVL.

The rearrangement links TRBV27 to TRBJ2-6; 7 bases align to TRBD1. The V gene end was trimmed by 5 bases and the J gene end by 2 bases; junction bases not matched to a gene: 3. The germline CDR1 and CDR2 sequences are MNHEY and SMNVEV (reference sequence). CDR3 size: 15 residues. The CDR3 nucleotides read TGTGCCAGCAGTCCTGGGACAGCTGGGGCCAACGTCCTGACTTTC. This codes for CASSPGTAGANVLTF.